A single sample gave rise to the 18 T cell receptor beta chains below, sequenced in a study of Ad26.COV2.S vaccination and SARS-CoV-2 variants. Assay: immunoSEQ multiplex PCR; the TCRdb copy retains only in-frame clones and omits some. The repertoire holds hundreds of thousands of clones, with 88% as singletons. Documented treatment: roughly 20 received Ad26.COV2.S at low or high dose, single or two shots; several received placebo; per-sample allocation not given. Repertoires come from day 63 after the first vaccine or placebo injection. Sequencing used peripheral blood, obtained in a trial of Ad26.COV2.S vaccine versus placebo. The receptors were gathered from a person aged 18-60 years who received the Ad26.COV2.S COVID-19 vaccine or a placebo.

The chain links TRBV19 to TRBJ1-3; no clear D. The germline gives CDR1 LNHDA, CDR2 SQIVND (reference sequence). Trimming stripped 5 bases from V and 2 bases from J, with 7 bases between. The CDR3 has 13 amino acids. The CDR3 loop reads CASSAQTGNTIYF. DNA of the CDR3: TGTGCCAGTAGTGCCCAAACTGGAAACACCATATATTTT.

This clone was counted once. At one end the junction does not follow the germline gene, possibly because of a read error. The chain is built from TRBV2 and TRBJ1-4; D gene ambiguous. Germline V gene sequence: CDR1 SNHLY, CDR2 FYNNEI. The CDR3 covers 15 residues. The CDR3 sequence: CASSFLDGAGLEGVF. The CDR3 DNA reads as TGTGCCAGCAGTTTTCTCGACGGAGCCGGACTCGAGGGCGTTTTT.

The V call is TRBV11-2, the J call TRBJ2-2; D ambiguous. Trimming took 2 bases from V and 5 from J, leaving 12 bases between them. Germline CDR1 reads SGHAT; CDR2 reads FQNNGV. This CDR3 region has 15 residues. CDR3 coding DNA: TGTGCCAGCAGCTTAATGTGGGGTAGTACCGGGGAGCTGTTTTTT. Protein: CASSLMWGSTGELFF.

This clone appeared a few times. V and J are TRBV18 and TRBJ2-7; possibly TRBD1 for D (7 bases). The CDR3 totals 16 residues. Germline V CDR1 and CDR2: KGHSH, LQKENI. Trimming stripped 5 bases from V and 4 bases from J, with 21 bases between. The CDR3 sequence is CASSAGQNLATYEQYF. Here the CDR3 DNA reads TGTGCCAGCTCAGCGGGACAGAACCTTGCAACTTACGAGCAGTACTTC.

This clone was detected only once. The V and J genes are TRBV7-9 and TRBJ1-2; D unclear. The V gene lost 1 base and the J gene lost 8 bases, with 14 bases spanning the gap. The CDR3 length is 14 residues. Germline lookup yields CDR1 SEHNR and CDR2 FQNEAQ (reference sequence). DNA for the CDR3: TGTGCCAGCAGCTTAGGGGTCAGCGTTCTGGGCTACACCTTC. It specifies CASSLGVSVLGYTF.

V usage is TRBV5-1 and J usage is TRBJ2-3; perhaps D is TRBD1 or TRBD2 (6 bases each). Germline CDR1 is SGHRS and CDR2 is YFSETQ. Trimming took 7 bases from V and 1 from J, leaving 19 bases between them. The CDR3 consists of 16 residues. The CDR3 reads CASSMGGGGGTDTQYF. In DNA form, the CDR3 reads TGCGCCAGCTCCATGGGGGGCGGCGGAGGCACAGATACGCAGTATTTT.

The gene calls are TRBV28 and TRBJ1-1; possibly TRBD1 for D (6 bases). V was shortened by 4 bases and J by 2 bases, with 11 bases between the two germline ends. This CDR3 spans 14 amino acids. Germline V gives CDR1 MDHEN, CDR2 SYDVKM. CDR3 protein: CASSSGALNTEAFF. The CDR3 region has the DNA TGTGCCAGCAGTTCAGGGGCTCTAAACACTGAAGCTTTCTTT.

The count of this clone is one. The chain joins TRBV25-1 to TRBJ2-3; 14 positions match TRBD2. This CDR3 spans 15 amino acids. The V gene end was trimmed by 8 bases and the J gene end by 4 bases; junction bases not matched to a gene: 5. Germline CDR1 and CDR2: MGHDK and SYGVNS. The CDR3 loop is CASGRLAGGSDTQYF. DNA of the CDR3: TGTGCCAGCGGCAGACTAGCGGGAGGGTCAGATACGCAGTATTTT.

The chain uses TRBV11-3 and TRBJ1-1, with D possibly being TRBD1 (5 bases). CDR3 length: 15 residues. Germline V lookup: CDR1 SGHNT, CDR2 YENEEA. V was pared by 6 bases and J by 0 bases, with 14 bases between. The CDR3, as DNA: TGTGCCAGCAGTCAGGGTGGGCTGCTGAACACTGAAGCTTTCTTT. This codes for CASSQGGLLNTEAFF.

This chain links TRBV15 with TRBJ2-7, with no clear D. The CDR3 contains 15 residues. Trimming took 0 bases from V and 6 from J, leaving 15 bases between them. Per germline, CDR1 LNHNV and CDR2 YYDKDF (reference sequence). The CDR3 region is CATSRDLRRSGEQYF. The CDR3 DNA sequence: TGTGCCACCAGCAGAGATTTAAGAAGGTCCGGCGAGCAGTACTTC.

V usage is TRBV30 and J usage is TRBJ1-5; D ambiguous. The CDR3 extends over 14 amino acids. The germline V gene encodes CDR1 GTSNPN and CDR2 SVGIG (reference sequence). Trimming stripped 1 base from V and 2 bases from J, with 9 bases between. DNA for the CDR3: TGTGCCTGGAGTGAAGGATACGGCAATCAGCCCCAGCATTTT. As protein: CAWSEGYGNQPQHF.

The V and J genes are TRBV6-1 and TRBJ1-3, with D maybe TRBD1 (5 bases). Germline V gene lookup returns CDR1 MNHNS and CDR2 SASEGT. V was pared by 1 base and J by 0 bases, with 10 bases between. The CDR3 covers 16 residues. The CDR3 sequence is CASSEDRSRSGNTIYF. In DNA form, the CDR3 reads TGTGCCAGCAGTGAAGACAGGTCCCGCTCTGGAAACACCATATATTTT.

This sequence joins TRBV7-9 and TRBJ2-2; D could derive from TRBD1 or TRBD2 (6 bases each). V was trimmed by 5 bases and J by 4 bases, leaving 17 bases between them. Germline CDR1 and CDR2: SEHNR and FQNEAQ (reference sequence). The CDR3 spans 16 residues. CDR3 DNA: TGTGCCAGCAGCCAACGGAGGGGGGAGGCCACCGGGGAGCTGTTTTTT. Its translation: CASSQRRGEATGELFF. The full variable domain, completed using reference TRBV7-9 and TRBJ2-2, is DTGVSQNPRHKITKRGQNVTFRCDPISEHNRLYWYRQTLGQGPEFLTYFQNEAQLEKSRLLSDRFSAERPKGSFSTLEIQRTEQGDSAMYLCASSQRRGEATGELFFGEGSRLTVL.

The chain combines TRBV28 with TRBJ1-4; TRBD1 is a possible D gene (5 bases). V dropped 2 bases and J dropped 7 bases, with 8 bases sitting between them. CDR1 and CDR2 (germline): MDHEN, SYDVKM. This CDR3 spans 13 amino acids. The DNA of the CDR3 is TGTGCCAGCAGTTTAAGACAGCTTGAAAAACTGTTTTTT. Translated, it gives CASSLRQLEKLFF.

The chain is built from TRBV7-2 and TRBJ1-1, with D hard to call. CDR3 length equals 12 residues. The V gene lost 2 bases and the J gene lost 4 bases, with 5 bases spanning the gap. Germline V gene lookup returns CDR1 SGHTA and CDR2 FQGNSA. DNA of the CDR3: TGTGCCAGCAGCTTAATAGTCACTGAAGCTTTCTTT. Its protein product is CASSLIVTEAFF.

The genes are TRBV28 and TRBJ1-1; no reliable D call. Between the trimmed V and J ends, which lost 6 bases and 0 bases, there was a span of 11 bases. Looked up from germline, CDR1 is MDHEN and CDR2 is SYDVKM. The CDR3 is made up of 14 amino acids. The CDR3 region is CASRLPVVNTEAFF. The CDR3 bases are TGTGCCAGCAGGCTCCCGGTGGTGAACACTGAAGCTTTCTTT.

The gene calls are TRBV5-1 and TRBJ2-7; 7 nucleotides match TRBD1. The CDR3 spans 15 residues. J was trimmed by 4 bases and V by 4 bases; bases with no gene match: 11. Germline CDR1 SGHRS, CDR2 YFSETQ. CDR3 in DNA: TGCGCCAGCAGCCCCCGACAGGGCTATGGATACGAGCAGTACTTC. Amino acid sequence: CASSPRQGYGYEQYF.

This chain uses TRBV18 with TRBJ2-3, with 9 nucleotides matching TRBD2. This CDR3 spans 17 amino acids. Germline lookup yields CDR1 KGHSH and CDR2 LQKENI. V was pared by 3 bases and J by 2 bases, with 9 bases of the junction left unmatched. The CDR3 nucleotides read TGTGCCAGCTCACCGGCACTAGCGGGCCCTAACACAGATACGCAGTATTTT. Translating it yields CASSPALAGPNTDTQYF.